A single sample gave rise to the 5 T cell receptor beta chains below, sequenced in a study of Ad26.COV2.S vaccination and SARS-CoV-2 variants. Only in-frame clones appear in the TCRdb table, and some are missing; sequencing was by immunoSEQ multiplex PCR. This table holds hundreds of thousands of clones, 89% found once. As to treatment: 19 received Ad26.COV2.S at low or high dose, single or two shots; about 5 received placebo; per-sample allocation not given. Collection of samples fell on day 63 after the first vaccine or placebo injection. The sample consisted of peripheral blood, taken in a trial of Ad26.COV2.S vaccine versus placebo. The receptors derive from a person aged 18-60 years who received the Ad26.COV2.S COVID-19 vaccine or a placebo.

The CDR3 DNA follows: TGTGCCAGCAGTTGGGTGACAGGTGAGCAGTTCTTC. This encodes CASSWVTGEQFF. The chain links TRBV6-2 or TRBV6-3 to TRBJ2-1, with D perhaps matching TRBD1 (6 bases). In germline, CDR1 is MNHEY, CDR2 SVGEGT. The V gene lost 4 bases and the J gene lost 9 bases, with 10 bases spanning the gap. The CDR3 sequence is 12 residues long.

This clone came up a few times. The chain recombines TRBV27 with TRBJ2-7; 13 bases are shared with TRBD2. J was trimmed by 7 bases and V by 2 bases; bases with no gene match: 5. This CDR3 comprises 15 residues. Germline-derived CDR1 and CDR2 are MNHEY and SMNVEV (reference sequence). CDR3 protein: CASSLRTSGSGEQYF. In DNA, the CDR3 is TGTGCCAGCAGTTTACGGACTAGCGGGAGTGGTGAGCAGTACTTC.

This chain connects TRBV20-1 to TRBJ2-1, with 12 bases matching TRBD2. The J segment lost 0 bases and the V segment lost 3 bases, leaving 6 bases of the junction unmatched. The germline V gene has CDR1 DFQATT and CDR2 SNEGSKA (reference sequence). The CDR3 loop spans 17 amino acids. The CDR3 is CSASPSGGGSSYNEQFF. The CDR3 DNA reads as TGCAGTGCTAGTCCTAGCGGGGGGGGAAGCTCCTACAATGAGCAGTTCTTC.

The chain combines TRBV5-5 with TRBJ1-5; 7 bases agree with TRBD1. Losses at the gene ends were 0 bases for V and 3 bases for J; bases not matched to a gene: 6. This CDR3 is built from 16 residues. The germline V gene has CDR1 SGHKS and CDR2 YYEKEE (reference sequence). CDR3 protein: CASSLEGAFPNQPQHF. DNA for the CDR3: TGTGCCAGCAGCTTGGAGGGGGCATTCCCCAATCAGCCCCAGCATTTT. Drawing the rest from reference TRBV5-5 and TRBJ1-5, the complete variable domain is DAGVTQSPTHLIKTRGQQVTLRCSPISGHKSVSWYQQVLGQGPQFIFQYYEKEERGRGNFPDRFSARQFPNYSSELNVNALLLGDSALYLCASSLEGAFPNQPQHFGDGTRLSIL.

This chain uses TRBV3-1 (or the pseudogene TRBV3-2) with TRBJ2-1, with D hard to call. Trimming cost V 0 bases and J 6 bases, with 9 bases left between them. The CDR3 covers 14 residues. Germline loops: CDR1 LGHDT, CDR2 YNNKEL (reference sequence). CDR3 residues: CASSQDRSGNEQFF. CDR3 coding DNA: TGTGCCAGCAGCCAAGATCGATCTGGCAATGAGCAGTTCTTC.